This T cell receptor (beta chain) appears in the sequencing data of a study of PD-1 blockade in classical Hodgkin lymphoma. Specified time point: cycle 4 day 1 (C4D1), after more than five weeks of nivolumab. All patients experienced relapse after autologous stem cell transplantation, and brentuximab vedotin exposure was variable. This CDR3 has 15 amino acids. The ends were cut back, 9 bases at V and 7 bases at J, with 22 bases in the middle. Germline-derived CDR1 and CDR2 are SNHLY and FYNNEI. Profiling relied on immunoSEQ multiplex PCR, and the TCRdb table lists in-frame clones only, not all of them. Seen here are 43,000 or so clones, just under 80% observed once, and the top ten hold around 37%.

The rearrangement links TRBV2 to TRBJ1-5, with a possible D match to TRBD1 (6 bases). The specimen was peripheral blood mononuclear cells (PBMCs), collected before the fourth cycle of nivolumab. This sequence originates from a human donor with classical Hodgkin lymphoma. Written as DNA, the CDR3 is TGTGCCAGTCTTGAAGGTGGGGGCGCTGAACAGCCCCAGCATTTT. It is translated as CASLEGGGAEQPQHF.